This T cell receptor (beta chain) was profiled in a study of blood T cells in healthy people across ages. Study results and limitations: The study found more naive CD4+ cells and higher diversity in long-lived than aged donors. Roughly linearly, TCR beta diversity per million T cells fell as age increased.

To note about this clonotype: What it recognizes is unknown.

Per sample, extraction of total RNA gave at least 6 micrograms in every case. For the second PCR, which ran for 7 to 11 cycles, a sample-barcoded 5' primer and a J-beta primer mix were used. TCRdb recomputed calls from the 5' RACE reads with MiXCR, one row per CDR3 protein. The repertoire holds 550,000 to 700,000 distinct CDR3 sequences, with 27% as singletons. Deletions cut 1 base from V and 0 bases from J, with 13 bases between. The CDR3 has 16 residues. Germline CDR1 reads SQVTM; CDR2 reads ANQGSEA. The receptor comes from a woman aged 65 to 85 in good health. The material sequenced was blood. The rearrangement links TRBV29-1 to TRBJ2-1; D might be TRBD1 (6 bases). CDR3: CSVEGRQVSSYNEQFF. The CDR3 bases are TGCAGCGTTGAAGGAAGACAGGTGAGCTCCTACAATGAGCAGTTCTTC.